A selection of T cell receptor beta chains follows, all from one sample in a study of response to subunit inactivated influenza vaccine. One entry per CDR3 protein, called by TCRdb with MiXCR from the RT-PCR reads. Among around 760,000 distinct CDR3 sequences listed, approximately 15% were seen once. Sequenced material: PBMCs from blood, taken 14 days before vaccination. The source is a man between 50 and 59 years old who received an inactivated influenza vaccine. Both conserved end residues are part of each CDR3. A D gene is named only where the DNA matches it firmly. Some rows have no size entry. The others give once, few or many, or a class for an expanded clone.

J,D,size,V,CDR3,DNA
TRBJ2-7,.,.,TRBV3-1,CASSAVGGYEQYF,TGTGCCAGCAGCGCCGTGGGCGGCTACGAGCAGTACTTC
TRBJ2-7,TRBD1,many,TRBV7-9,CASSPTGTGFYEQYF,TGTGCCAGCAGCCCGACCGGGACAGGGTTCTACGAGCAGTACTTC
TRBJ2-5,TRBD2,.,TRBV12-3/TRBV12-4,CASRYREASRTQYF,TGTGCCAGCAGATATCGGGAGGCAAGTCGGACCCAGTACTTC
TRBJ2-3,TRBD2,few,TRBV7-9,CASSIAGVVTDTQYF,TGTGCCAGCAGCATAGCGGGAGTAGTCACAGATACGCAGTATTTT
TRBJ2-1,TRBD2,many,TRBV5-1,CASSLEGLAGYNEQFF,TGCGCCAGCAGCTTGGAGGGACTAGCGGGGTACAATGAGCAGTTCTTC
TRBJ1-4,.,.,TRBV6-1,CASSVGRYEKLFF,TGTGCCAGCAGTGTCGGACGGTATGAAAAACTGTTTTTT
TRBJ2-7,TRBD2,few,TRBV20-1,CSARGGGGRREGSYEQYF,TGCAGTGCTAGAGGAGGGGGTGGACGGCGGGAGGGTTCCTACGAGCAGTACTTC
TRBJ2-2,.,.,TRBV11-1,CASPGQGGTGELFF,TGTGCCAGCCCGGGCCAGGGAGGCACCGGGGAGCTATTTTTT
TRBJ2-5,.,many,TRBV5-1,CASSLAGAGPETQYF,TGCGCCAGCAGCTTGGCGGGGGCAGGGCCAGAGACCCAGTACTTC
TRBJ1-1,.,.,TRBV4-1,CASSQGGLNTEAFF,TGCGCCAGCAGCCAGGGGGGCCTGAACACTGAAGCTTTCTTT
TRBJ1-1,TRBD1,many,TRBV10-3,CAITPGQGTEAFF,TGTGCCATCACCCCAGGACAGGGCACTGAAGCTTTCTTT
TRBJ2-1,TRBD2,.,TRBV2,CASSDWASGSYSSYNEQFF,TGTGCCAGCAGTGATTGGGCTAGCGGGAGCTATAGCTCCTACAATGAGCAGTTCTTC
TRBJ1-1,.,.,TRBV12-3/TRBV12-4,CASSLRQANTEAFF,TGTGCCAGCAGTTTGAGACAGGCGAACACTGAAGCTTTCTTT
TRBJ2-7,.,.,TRBV11-2,CASSVPQGREQYF,TGTGCCAGCAGCGTACCACAGGGCCGGGAGCAGTACTTC
TRBJ2-1,TRBD2,few,TRBV25-1,CASSEYGGTSGRWNEQFF,TGTGCCAGCAGTGAATACGGGGGAACTAGCGGGAGATGGAATGAGCAGTTCTTC
TRBJ2-1,.,few,TRBV2,CASALDNEQFF,TGTGCCAGCGCCCTAGACAATGAGCAGTTCTTC
TRBJ1-4,.,many,TRBV4-1,CASNQNLPTNEKLFF,TGCGCCAGCAACCAAAACCTTCCGACTAATGAAAAACTGTTTTTT
TRBJ1-1,.,many,TRBV29-1,CSGRTQNLAEAFF,TGCAGCGGGAGGACGCAAAACTTGGCTGAAGCTTTCTTT
TRBJ2-7,.,few,TRBV6-5,CASRAIGEQYF,TGTGCCAGCCGGGCAATCGGCGAGCAGTACTTC
TRBJ1-1,.,.,TRBV5-5,CASSSRGWDTEAFF,TGTGCCAGCAGCAGTAGGGGCTGGGACACTGAAGCTTTCTTT
TRBJ2-3,.,few,TRBV7-9,CASSLGDTTSTDTQYF,TGTGCCAGCAGCTTAGGTGACACCACTAGCACAGATACGCAGTATTTT
TRBJ2-3,TRBD2,.,TRBV5-1,CASSTSGGGSDTQYF,TGCGCCAGCAGCACTAGCGGGGGAGGCTCAGATACGCAGTATTTT
TRBJ2-1,.,many,TRBV12-3/TRBV12-4,CASSGGRVGSSYNEQFF,TGTGCCAGCAGTGGGGGCCGGGTGGGGAGCTCCTACAATGAGCAGTTCTTC
TRBJ1-2,.,.,TRBV6-2/TRBV6-3,CASTIMGTNYGYTF,TGTGCCAGCACCATTATGGGGACTAACTATGGCTACACCTTC
TRBJ2-2,TRBD2,few,TRBV11-1,CASSLGLAGGQNTGELFF,TGTGCCAGCAGCTTAGGACTAGCGGGGGGCCAGAACACCGGGGAGCTGTTTTTT
TRBJ2-7,TRBD2,few,TRBV20-1,CSARTSGNLLVYF,TGCAGTGCTAGGACTAGCGGGAACCTGTTGGTGTACTTC
TRBJ1-5,TRBD1,few,TRBV28,CASSILPTGVQPQHF,TGTGCCAGCAGTATCCTACCGACAGGGGTTCAGCCCCAGCATTTT
TRBJ2-1,.,many,TRBV7-9,CASSSIMGSSYNEQFF,TGTGCCAGCAGCTCCATAATGGGAAGCTCCTACAATGAGCAGTTCTTC
TRBJ2-2,.,.,TRBV18,CASSPRGAVNTGELFF,TGTGCCAGCTCACCACGCGGAGCGGTGAACACCGGGGAGCTGTTTTTT
TRBJ2-1,.,.,TRBV4-3,CASSRGGRGDLDEQFF,TGCGCCAGCAGCAGGGGGGGCAGGGGCGATTTGGATGAGCAGTTCTTC
TRBJ2-7,.,few,TRBV5-1,CASSLTPTLTNAYEQYF,TGCGCCAGCAGCTTGACCCCGACACTGACCAACGCCTACGAGCAGTACTTC
TRBJ1-2,TRBD1,.,TRBV6-1,CASSVRGQALANYGYTF,TGTGCCAGCAGTGTCCGAGGACAGGCGCTAGCTAACTATGGCTACACCTTC
TRBJ1-5,TRBD1,.,TRBV12-3/TRBV12-4,CASRLQGRHQPQHF,TGTGCCAGCAGACTACAGGGGCGTCATCAGCCCCAGCATTTT
TRBJ2-4,TRBD1,few,TRBV11-1,CASSGPPTGTGRGGAKNIQYF,TGTGCCAGCAGCGGACCCCCAACCGGGACAGGGCGAGGTGGGGCCAAAAACATTCAGTACTTC
TRBJ2-3,TRBD2,few,TRBV11-2,CASSSSLGLAGDTQYF,TGTGCCAGCAGCTCAAGCCTGGGACTAGCGGGAGATACGCAGTATTTT
TRBJ2-7,.,.,TRBV6-2/TRBV6-3,CASSYRTGIYEQYF,TGTGCCAGCAGTTACCGAACAGGGATCTACGAGCAGTACTTC
TRBJ2-5,TRBD2,few,TRBV7-8,CASSLGTSGIRETQYF,TGTGCCAGCAGCTTAGGAACTAGCGGGATTCGAGAGACCCAGTACTTC
TRBJ2-7,.,few,TRBV7-2,CASSLGRLPSYEQYF,TGTGCCAGCAGCTTAGGGCGGCTCCCCTCCTACGAGCAGTACTTC
TRBJ2-1,.,.,TRBV29-1,CSLRGASEQFF,TGCAGCTTACGGGGGGCAAGTGAGCAGTTCTTC
TRBJ1-6,.,few,TRBV12-3/TRBV12-4,CASSFGIGNSPLHF,TGTGCCAGCAGTTTTGGAATCGGGAATTCACCCCTCCACTTT
TRBJ2-5,TRBD1,.,TRBV6-2/TRBV6-3,CASSLDRATSKIVETQYF,TGTGCCAGCAGTTTGGACAGGGCGACGTCAAAAATCGTGGAGACCCAGTACTTC
TRBJ1-2,.,.,TRBV15,CATSRDRTRDGYTF,TGTGCCACCAGCAGAGATCGGACGCGGGATGGCTACACCTTC
TRBJ2-6,TRBD1,.,TRBV15,CATSQGAAGANVLTF,TGTGCCACCAGTCAGGGGGCAGCTGGGGCCAACGTCCTGACTTTC
TRBJ1-2,TRBD1,.,TRBV29-1,CSVGFKDRGRNYGYTF,TGCAGCGTTGGTTTCAAAGACAGGGGGCGGAACTATGGCTACACCTTC
TRBJ1-2,.,few,TRBV6-4,CARGELYGYTF,TGTGCCAGAGGTGAGCTATATGGCTACACCTTC
TRBJ2-1,.,few,TRBV12-3/TRBV12-4,CASSLSAGPYNEQFF,TGTGCCAGCAGTTTATCGGCAGGGCCCTACAATGAGCAGTTCTTC
TRBJ2-5,.,few,TRBV20-1,CSAKLPGWAVQETQYF,TGCAGTGCAAAACTACCGGGATGGGCAGTTCAAGAGACCCAGTACTTC
TRBJ2-7,.,.,TRBV12-3/TRBV12-4,CASATGTYEQYF,TGTGCCAGCGCAACAGGAACCTACGAGCAGTACTTC
TRBJ2-7,TRBD2,.,TRBV20-1,CSAIWTSGRSGRLEQYF,TGCAGTGCTATCTGGACTAGCGGGAGATCGGGGAGGCTCGAGCAGTACTTC
TRBJ2-5,.,.,TRBV5-1,CASSLLPGETQYF,TGCGCCAGCAGCTTGCTGCCTGGGGAGACCCAGTACTTC
TRBJ2-1,.,few,TRBV7-9,CASSLRQVIYNEQFF,TGTGCCAGCAGCTTAAGGCAGGTAATCTACAATGAGCAGTTCTTC
TRBJ1-1,.,.,TRBV20-1,CSAPTRVSTEAFF,TGCAGTGCTCCCACTCGGGTCTCCACTGAAGCTTTCTTT
TRBJ2-3,TRBD2,few,TRBV28,CASRPTGTSGSGLLADTQYF,TGTGCCAGCAGGCCGACCGGGACTAGCGGGAGCGGGTTGCTCGCAGATACGCAGTATTTT
TRBJ2-7,TRBD1,.,TRBV18,CASSQGTGGFEQYF,TGTGCCAGCTCACAAGGGACAGGGGGCTTCGAGCAGTACTTC
TRBJ2-1,TRBD2,.,TRBV20-1,CSARGTSRYNEQFF,TGCAGTGCTAGGGGGACTAGCAGGTACAATGAGCAGTTCTTC
TRBJ2-5,TRBD2,.,TRBV29-1,CSVSPGGVQETQYF,TGCAGCGTTAGTCCGGGGGGGGTTCAAGAGACCCAGTACTTC
TRBJ2-1,.,.,TRBV14,CASSQGRGREHEQFF,TGTGCCAGCAGCCAGGGACGGGGACGCGAACATGAGCAGTTCTTC
TRBJ2-3,.,.,TRBV28,CASSFGGVADTQYF,TGTGCCAGCAGTTTCGGAGGAGTTGCAGATACGCAGTATTTT
TRBJ2-1,TRBD2,few,TRBV5-1,CASSLELATRSYNEQFF,TGCGCCAGCAGCTTGGAACTAGCGACCCGATCCTACAATGAGCAGTTCTTC
TRBJ1-5,.,.,TRBV25-1,CASSVGGQPQHF,TGTGCCAGCAGTGTCGGCGGCCAGCCCCAGCATTTT